The 27 T cell receptor beta chains below come from one sample, sequenced in a study of early T cells in non-severe SARS-CoV-2 infection. Each CDR3 protein is one row after TCRdb ran MiXCR on the 5' RACE reads. Of over 50,000 distinct CDR3 sequences listed, roughly 13% are singletons. The sequenced sample was whole blood. The receptors come from an adult who was a healthcare worker with PCR-confirmed SARS-CoV-2 infection or an uninfected control (not recorded which).

This clonotype was counted many times. V is TRBV12-3 or TRBV12-4 and J is TRBJ2-5; a weak D match, TRBD2 (5 bases). CDR3 length equals 15 residues. Trimming shortened V by 5 bases and J by 5 bases, and 18 bases separated the two germline ends. The CDR3 bases are TGTGCCAGCAGTCCCGGACGGGGTTTTCGGGAGACCCAGTACTTC. Translation: CASSPGRGFRETQYF.

There are many counts of this clonotype. The V gene is TRBV29-1, the J gene TRBJ2-3; unclear D gene. Trimming pared 4 bases from V and 0 bases from J, leaving 5 bases between. Germline CDR1 SQVTM, CDR2 ANQGSEA. The CDR3 has 12 amino acids. The DNA of the CDR3 is TGCAGCGTTGTTGTCAGCACAGATACGCAGTATTTT. This gives the protein CSVVVSTDTQYF.

This clonotype has at least ten counts. V usage is TRBV5-4 and J usage is TRBJ2-1, with D perhaps given as TRBD1 or TRBD2 (6 bases each). This CDR3 has 15 amino acids. From germline, CDR1 is SGHNT and CDR2 YYREEE (reference sequence). V was trimmed by 1 base and J by 3 bases, leaving 11 bases between them. The CDR3 reads CASSLMGGFYNEQFF. CDR3 DNA sequence: TGTGCCAGCAGCTTGATGGGGGGCTTCTACAATGAGCAGTTCTTC.

This chain joins TRBV9 and TRBJ2-1; D not resolved. The CDR3 totals 15 residues. Germline values: CDR1 SGDLS, CDR2 YYNGEE. V lost 0 bases and J 0 bases, leaving 7 bases between the germline ends. The CDR3 sequence is CASSVEASSYNEQFF. CDR3 coding DNA: TGTGCCAGCAGCGTAGAAGCGAGCTCCTACAATGAGCAGTTCTTC.

This clonotype was found many times. V gene TRBV5-4 combines with J gene TRBJ1-1; unclear D gene. This CDR3 has 15 amino acids. The ends were cut back, 5 bases at V and 0 bases at J, with 14 bases in the middle. Germline V gives CDR1 SGHNT, CDR2 YYREEE (reference sequence). This chain's CDR3 is CASSRLVHMNTEAFF. DNA for the CDR3: TGTGCCAGCAGTCGTTTAGTGCACATGAACACTGAAGCTTTCTTT. Together with reference TRBV5-4 and TRBJ1-1, the CDR3 gives the full variable domain: ETGVTQSPTHLIKTRGQQVTLRCSSQSGHNTVSWYQQALGQGPQFIFQYYREEENGRGNFPPRFSGLQFPNYSSELNVNALELDDSALYLCASSRLVHMNTEAFFGQGTRLTVV.

This clonotype was counted ten times or more. V and J are TRBV29-1 and TRBJ2-3; TRBD1 might be the D (6 bases). This CDR3 comprises 13 residues. Between the trimmed V and J ends, which lost 6 bases and 0 bases, there was a span of 10 bases. Germline-derived CDR1 and CDR2 are SQVTM and ANQGSEA. The CDR3 region is CSVRQGSTDTQYF. CDR3 nucleotides: TGCAGCGTACGGCAGGGGAGCACAGATACGCAGTATTTT.

This rearrangement joins TRBV28 to TRBJ2-7; 11 nucleotides line up with TRBD2. CDR1 and CDR2 from the germline V gene are MDHEN and SYDVKM. The CDR3 is 16 amino acids. Unmatched junction bases numbered 6, after V lost 2 bases and J lost 3 bases. The CDR3, as DNA: TGTGCCAGCAGTTTAATCACTAGCGGGAGCGTCTACGAGCAGTACTTC. This codes for CASSLITSGSVYEQYF.

This clonotype was detected many times. The genes are TRBV20-1 and TRBJ2-7, with D unresolved. Trimming left V 6 bases short and J 3 bases short, with 15 bases between. The V gene's germline CDR1 is DFQATT and CDR2 SNEGSKA (reference sequence). CDR3 length: 13 amino acids. DNA of the CDR3: TGCAGTGCCTGGGCAGGTTCAGGCTACGAGCAGTACTTC. Encoded protein: CSAWAGSGYEQYF.

This clonotype was recorded a few times. The V gene is TRBV20-1, the J gene TRBJ1-2; 7 nucleotides match TRBD1. The CDR3 runs 15 residues. V lost 0 bases and J lost 4; bases outside the gene matches: 8. The germline V gene encodes CDR1 DFQATT and CDR2 SNEGSKA (reference sequence). In DNA form, the CDR3 reads TGCAGTGCTAGAGATGCAAGGGGGCCCCTCTATGGCTACACCTTC. Translating it yields CSARDARGPLYGYTF.

This clonotype was recorded at least ten times. This chain uses TRBV5-1 with TRBJ2-1; TRBD2 aligns across 10 bases. The V and J ends lost 3 bases and 2 bases, in that order; junction bases with no gene match: 5. Germline V lookup: CDR1 SGHRS, CDR2 YFSETQ. This CDR3 is built from 16 residues. The CDR3 sequence is CASSYDGLAAYNEQFF. The CDR3 DNA sequence: TGCGCCAGCAGCTATGATGGACTAGCGGCCTACAATGAGCAGTTCTTC.

This clonotype has ten or more counts. The chain combines TRBV6-6 with TRBJ1-2; the D is unclear. Germline V gene data show CDR1 as MNHNY and CDR2 as SVGAGI (reference sequence). Trimming took off 5 bases at V and 4 bases at J, with 11 bases between the two ends. This CDR3 has 13 amino acids. CDR3 region: CASSDGRSYGYTF. DNA for the CDR3: TGTGCCAGCAGTGATGGACGGTCCTATGGCTACACCTTC.

This clonotype was counted many times. The chain carries TRBV11-2 and TRBJ2-1; TRBD2 matches 9 bases. There are 16 residues in the CDR3. CDR1 SGHAT and CDR2 FQNNGV come from the germline V gene. J gave up 0 bases and V 1 base, and 1 base lay outside the gene matches. The CDR3 region is CASSLVSGGSYNEQFF. CDR3 DNA sequence: TGTGCCAGCAGCTTAGTTAGCGGGGGCTCCTACAATGAGCAGTTCTTC.

The CDR3 loop reads CASSQDAAAGANVLTF. DNA for the CDR3: TGTGCCAGCAGCCAAGATGCGGCAGCTGGGGCCAACGTCCTGACTTTC. The rearrangement uses TRBV3-1 and TRBJ2-6; D call uncertain. CDR3 length equals 16 residues. The V gene lost 0 bases and the J gene lost 2 bases, with 8 bases spanning the gap. Per germline, CDR1 LGHDT and CDR2 YNNKEL (reference sequence).

V and J are TRBV6-5 and TRBJ2-1; D gene ambiguous. The CDR3 contains 12 residues. Trimming stripped 5 bases from V and 10 bases from J, with 12 bases between. Per the germline V gene, CDR1 is MNHEY and CDR2 is SVGAGI. CDR3 bases: TGTGCCAGCAGTCGTCAAGGTGGGGAGCAGTTCTTC. It translates to CASSRQGGEQFF.

This clonotype was seen repeatedly, ten times or more. This rearrangement joins TRBV19 to TRBJ2-1; no clear D gene. The CDR3 loop spans 15 amino acids. Germline assignment: CDR1 LNHDA and CDR2 SQIVND (reference sequence). The germline V and J ends were trimmed by 5 bases and 4 bases, with 15 bases remaining between them. The CDR3 sequence: CASSSSGTFYNEQFF. The CDR3 DNA reads as TGTGCCAGTAGTTCCTCCGGAACATTTTACAATGAGCAGTTCTTC. The full variable domain, completed using reference TRBV19 and TRBJ2-1, is DGGITQSPKYLFRKEGQNVTLSCEQNLNHDAMYWYRQDPGQGLRLIYYSQIVNDFQKGDIAEGYSVSREKKESFPLTVTSAQKNPTAFYLCASSSSGTFYNEQFFGPGTRLTVL.

In its sample, this clonotype was seen a few times. The chain uses TRBV5-1 and TRBJ2-5, with D maybe TRBD1 (6 bases). CDR3 length equals 15 residues. Trimming cost V 4 bases and J 1 base, with 14 bases left between them. Per germline, CDR1 SGHRS and CDR2 YFSETQ. The CDR3 is CASSRQVGAQETQYF. DNA for the CDR3: TGCGCCAGCAGCCGTCAGGTGGGGGCCCAAGAGACCCAGTACTTC.

The chain joins TRBV11-2 to TRBJ2-7; D may be TRBD2 (7 bases). V was clipped by 1 base and J by 3 bases, with 13 bases between them. CDR1 is SGHAT, CDR2 FQNNGV, per germline. This CDR3 spans 15 amino acids. CDR3 bases: TGTGCCAGCAGCTTAGGGGCGGGGGCTCTCTACGAGCAGTACTTC. Translation: CASSLGAGALYEQYF.

There are a few counts of this clonotype. The CDR3 protein is CASSLTQGGGNQPQHF. In nucleotides, the CDR3 is TGTGCCAGCTCACTCACCCAGGGGGGCGGCAATCAGCCCCAGCATTTT. The chain joins TRBV18 to TRBJ1-5; 7 positions match TRBD1. Germline trimming cut 4 bases from V and 2 bases from J; bases unmatched to any gene: 8. Germline CDR1 is KGHSH and CDR2 is LQKENI. The CDR3 runs to 16 residues.

The genes are TRBV11-3 and TRBJ2-1, with TRBD2 matching over 8 bases. V lost 3 bases, J lost 3 bases, and 1 base stayed unmatched. The CDR3 length is 14 residues. CDR1 and CDR2 (germline): SGHNT, YENEEA. The chain's CDR3 is CASSFREGYNEQFF. CDR3 nucleotides: TGTGCCAGCAGCTTCCGGGAGGGCTACAATGAGCAGTTCTTC.

This chain's CDR3 is CASSGSGGPNTIYF. DNA of the CDR3: TGCGCCAGCAGCGGCAGTGGGGGGCCAAACACCATATATTTT. The chain carries TRBV5-1 and TRBJ1-3; weak D call: TRBD1 (6 bases). This CDR3 comprises 14 residues. Per germline, CDR1 SGHRS and CDR2 YFSETQ. The V gene lost 4 bases and the J gene lost 6 bases, with 14 bases spanning the gap.

This clonotype came up a few times. This sequence joins TRBV29-1 and TRBJ1-1, with a weak D call TRBD1 (5 bases). This CDR3 comprises 14 residues. CDR1 is SQVTM and CDR2 is ANQGSEA in the germline V gene. V lost 5 bases and J 0 bases, leaving 13 bases between the germline ends. Written as DNA, the CDR3 is TGCAGCGTTCTGGGACGGCTAATGAACACTGAAGCTTTCTTT. This encodes CSVLGRLMNTEAFF.

This clonotype showed up many times. The chain joins TRBV7-6 to TRBJ2-3, with 14 bases matching TRBD2. The germline gives CDR1 SGHVS, CDR2 FNYEAQ. The V and J ends lost 5 bases and 5 bases, in that order; junction bases with no gene match: 6. CDR3 size: 16 residues. In DNA form, the CDR3 reads TGTGCCAGCAGCCCGCGGACTAGCGGGAGGCAAGATACGCAGTATTTT. Its translation: CASSPRTSGRQDTQYF.

The rearrangement links TRBV10-3 to TRBJ1-1; TRBD1 is a possible D gene (5 bases). This CDR3 contains 13 residues. Trimming took 10 bases from V and 1 from J, leaving 13 bases between them. CDR1 and CDR2 (germline): ENHRY, SYGVKD. The CDR3 nucleotides read TGTGCCACCATTACCGACAGGAACACTGAAGCTTTCTTT. Its translation is CATITDRNTEAFF.

This clonotype was seen at least ten times. The chain employs TRBV7-3 and TRBJ2-7, with D perhaps assigned TRBD1 or TRBD2 (7 bases each). The germline gives CDR1 SGHTA, CDR2 FQGTGA. The CDR3 spans 14 residues. V was trimmed by 5 bases and J by 5 bases, leaving 16 bases between them. The CDR3 nucleotides read TGTGCCAGCAGCCCCCCCAGGGGGGGCCACGAGCAGTACTTC. Translated, it gives CASSPPRGGHEQYF. Complete variable domain (other parts from reference TRBV7-3 and TRBJ2-7): GAGVSQTPSNKVTEKGKYVELRCDPISGHTALYWYRQSLGQGPEFLIYFQGTGAADDSGLPNDRFFAVRPEGSVSTLKIQRTERGDSAVYLCASSPPRGGHEQYFGPGTRLTVT.

This clonotype was detected ten times or more. The chain joins TRBV7-6 to TRBJ2-1; D possibly uses TRBD1 or TRBD2 (5 bases each). The CDR3 extends over 15 amino acids. Germline CDR1 and CDR2: SGHVS and FNYEAQ. V lost 4 bases and J lost 10, with 20 bases in between. The CDR3 DNA reads TGTGCCAGCAGCTCCGTCGGTGGGGACCAGTGGGAGCAGTTCTTC. Translated: CASSSVGGDQWEQFF.

A few counts support this clonotype. The V gene is TRBV6-1, the J gene TRBJ1-5, with no clear D. Looked up from germline, CDR1 is MNHNS and CDR2 is SASEGT. The ends were cut back, 8 bases at V and 1 base at J, with 21 bases in the middle. The CDR3 loop spans 17 amino acids. The CDR3 sequence is CASALYGVGRSNQPQHF. CDR3 in DNA: TGTGCCAGCGCACTCTACGGTGTAGGAAGGAGCAATCAGCCCCAGCATTTT.

This clonotype was detected ten times or more. The chain couples TRBV6-5 to TRBJ1-1; 9 bases map to TRBD1. Germline CDR1 MNHEY, CDR2 SVGAGI. This CDR3 spans 14 amino acids. V shed 4 bases, J shed 4 bases, and the junction held 4 bases outside the gene matches. In DNA form, the CDR3 reads TGTGCCAGCAGTTTCCGGGACAGGGTCACTGAAGCTTTCTTT. Encoded protein: CASSFRDRVTEAFF.